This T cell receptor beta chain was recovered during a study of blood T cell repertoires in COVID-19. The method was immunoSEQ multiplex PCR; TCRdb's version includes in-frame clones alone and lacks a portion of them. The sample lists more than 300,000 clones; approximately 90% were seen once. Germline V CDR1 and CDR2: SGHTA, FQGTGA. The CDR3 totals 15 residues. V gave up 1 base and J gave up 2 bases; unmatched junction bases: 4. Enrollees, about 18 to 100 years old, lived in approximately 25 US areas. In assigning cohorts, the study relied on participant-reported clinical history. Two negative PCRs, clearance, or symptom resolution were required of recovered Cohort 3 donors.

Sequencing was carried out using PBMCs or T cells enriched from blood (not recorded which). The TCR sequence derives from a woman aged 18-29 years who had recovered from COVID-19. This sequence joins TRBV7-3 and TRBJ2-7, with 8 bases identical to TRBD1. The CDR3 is CASSLRTGSPYEQYF. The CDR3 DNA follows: TGTGCCAGCAGCTTAAGGACAGGGAGTCCCTACGAGCAGTACTTC.